This is a list of T cell receptor beta chains from one sample in a study of cytomegalovirus exposure and HLA in healthy donors. Profiled with immunoSEQ multiplex PCR; TCRdb holds only in-frame clones, not every one. The sample has 150,000 to 200,000 clones; roughly 80% are singletons. The sequencing input was PBMCs. The receptors here all came from a female donor in good health and CMV-seronegative. The CDR3 runs from the conserved cysteine through the conserved F or W. A D gene is named only where the DNA matches it firmly. A row's size may be missing; if present it is once, few, many or a size class.

>TRBJ1-3|NA|TRBV2|NA
CASRTGRNTIYF
TGTGCCAGCCGAACAGGGCGAAACACCATATATTTT
>TRBJ2-1|TRBD2|TRBV7-2|few
CASSLSSGSYNEQFF
TGTGCCAGCAGCTTGTCTAGCGGCTCCTACAATGAGCAGTTCTTC
>TRBJ1-1|TRBD1|TRBV29-1|NA
CSAAQGASVDTEAFF
TGCAGCGCGGCGCAGGGGGCTAGTGTGGACACTGAAGCTTTCTTT
>TRBJ1-1|NA|TRBV27|few
CASSERGGTEAFF
TGTGCCAGCAGCGAAAGGGGCGGCACTGAAGCTTTCTTT
>TRBJ2-3|TRBD2|TRBV7-9|NA
CASSLDGGVGTDTQYF
TGTGCCAGCAGCTTAGATGGGGGGGTCGGCACAGATACGCAGTATTTT
>TRBJ1-5|NA|TRBV25-1|NA
CASSSGGSGQPQHF
TGTGCCAGCAGTTCGGGGGGAAGTGGTCAGCCCCAGCATTTT
>TRBJ2-7|NA|TRBV29-1|NA
CSVRRGGGYEQYF
TGCAGCGTTAGGAGGGGTGGGGGCTACGAGCAGTACTTC
>TRBJ1-6|NA|TRBV2|NA
CASSRDDSPLHF
TGTGCCAGCAGCAGGGATGATTCACCCCTCCACTTT
>TRBJ2-1|TRBD2|TRBV13|NA
CASSLDRGRLNEQFF
TGTGCCAGCAGCTTAGATCGCGGGAGACTGAATGAGCAGTTCTTC
>TRBJ1-1|NA|TRBV28|NA
CASKSPGGRADTEAFF
TGTGCCAGCAAAAGCCCGGGAGGTAGGGCGGACACTGAAGCTTTCTTT
>TRBJ2-1|TRBD2|TRBV10-3|NA
CAISDRTSGRAWGSEQFF
TGTGCCATCAGTGATCGGACTAGCGGGAGGGCCTGGGGTAGTGAGCAGTTCTTC